This record covers a single T cell receptor beta chain. The CDR3 totals 18 residues. CDR1 is MNHEY, CDR2 SMNVEV, per germline (reference sequence). V lost 6 bases and J 0 bases, leaving 24 bases between the germline ends. This record belongs to a study of shared clonotypes between healthy human individuals. TCRdb's table, derived via immunoSEQ multiplex PCR, lists solely in-frame clones and lacks some. The sample has 730,000 or so clones, around 72% seen once. The TCR comes from a woman in her 30s in good health. The genes are TRBV27 and TRBJ2-7, with D possibly TRBD1 on 8 matching bases. The sequencing input was memory CD4+ T cells sorted from blood. Specified subset: CD45RA-negative fraction. The CDR3 DNA sequence: TGTGCCAGCAGGGGGAGGGGCAGGGGGCTCGTGCCCTCCTACGAGCAGTACTTC. This sequence encodes CASRGRGRGLVPSYEQYF.